The 21 T cell receptor beta chains reported below all come from one sample, sequenced in a study of Ad26.COV2.S vaccination and SARS-CoV-2 variants. As for treatment: approximately 18 received Ad26.COV2.S at low or high dose, single or two shots; several received placebo; per-sample allocation not given. Each sample was drawn 63 days after the first injection (of vaccine or placebo). Only in-frame clones appear in the TCRdb table, and some are missing; sequencing was by immunoSEQ multiplex PCR. The table has 350,000 to 500,000 clones, 89% seen once. The sequences come from peripheral blood, collected in a trial of Ad26.COV2.S vaccine versus placebo. Receptors originate from a person between 18 and 59 years old who received the Ad26.COV2.S COVID-19 vaccine or a placebo.

The chain couples TRBV19 to TRBJ2-1, with no clear D. Trimming pared 3 bases from V and 5 bases from J, leaving 11 bases between. CDR1 is LNHDA, CDR2 SQIVND, per germline (reference sequence). The length of the CDR3 is 14 residues. CDR3 nucleotides: TGTGCCAGTAGTATTGCGGCCTGGGACAATGAGCAGTTCTTC. This codes for CASSIAAWDNEQFF.

The gene calls are TRBV5-6 and TRBJ2-1; TRBD2 agrees at 15 bases. CDR1 SGHDT and CDR2 YYEEEE come from the germline V gene. Trimming at V came to 4 bases and at J to 0 bases, leaving 8 bases not matched to a gene. This CDR3 region has 19 residues. The CDR3 nucleotides read TGTGCCAGCAGCCCGCCGGGACTAGCGGGGGGCCGCTCCTACAATGAGCAGTTCTTC. It translates to CASSPPGLAGGRSYNEQFF.

V is TRBV13 and J is TRBJ1-1; tentatively, D is TRBD1 (6 bases). V gave up 0 bases and J gave up 4 bases, with 15 bases separating them. The V gene's germline CDR1 is PRHDT and CDR2 FYEKMQ (reference sequence). This CDR3 has 16 residues. DNA of the CDR3: TGTGCCAGCAGCTTAGGCCTTGGGGGCATGAGCACTGAAGCTTTCTTT. This encodes CASSLGLGGMSTEAFF.

This clone was counted only a few times. This sample also contains other DNA sequences that code for the same CDR3. The J gene is TRBJ1-5, the V gene TRBV4-3; D is unresolved. The CDR3 has 13 residues. V was pared by 0 bases and J by 6 bases, with 6 bases between. Germline lookup yields CDR1 LGHNA and CDR2 YSLEER. CDR3 amino acids: CASSQDRGQPQHF. In nucleotides, the CDR3 is TGCGCCAGCAGCCAAGATCGGGGTCAGCCCCAGCATTTT.

This clone was picked up many times. The chain carries TRBV6-2 or TRBV6-3 and TRBJ2-7; 7 bases fit TRBD1. CDR1 and CDR2 (germline): MNHEY, SVGEGT. J was trimmed by 3 bases and V by 0 bases; bases with no gene match: 5. The length of the CDR3 is 15 residues. The CDR3 loop is CASSYSEGQVYEQYV. The DNA for the CDR3 is TGTGCCAGCAGTTACTCGGAAGGACAGGTCTACGAGCAGTACGTC.

As for this clone: Compared with germline, one end of the junction differs, possibly owing to a read error. The chain couples TRBV15 to TRBJ2-4, with TRBD1 matching over 7 bases. This CDR3 has 13 residues. The germline gives CDR1 LNHNV, CDR2 YYDKDF (reference sequence). CDR3 protein: CATSRAFDREAAF. CDR3 sequence (DNA): TGTGCCACCAGCAGAGCCTTCGACAGGGAAGCCGCCTTC.

The V gene is TRBV7-2, the J gene TRBJ1-2, with 12 bases fitting TRBD1. V lost 7 bases to trimming and J lost 7 bases; unmatched junction nucleotides: 10. Germline V gene sequence: CDR1 SGHTA, CDR2 FQGNSA. The CDR3 runs 15 residues. The CDR3 nucleotides are TGTGCCAGCACTCACACCGGGACAGGGGGCTTTGGCTACACCTTC. It codes for CASTHTGTGGFGYTF.

The V and J genes are TRBV18 and TRBJ1-2; D is uncertain. The CDR3 loop spans 15 amino acids. V dropped 3 bases and J dropped 4 bases, with 15 bases sitting between them. The germline CDR1 and CDR2 sequences are KGHSH and LQKENI. The DNA for the CDR3 is TGTGCCAGCTCACCCAAGGAGCCGACCTTCTATGGCTACACCTTC. Translated, it gives CASSPKEPTFYGYTF.

The rearrangement uses TRBV7-2 and TRBJ2-2; possible D gene TRBD1, 6 bases. With 0 bases removed from V and 6 bases from J, the gap between germline ends came to 14 bases. The germline V gene has CDR1 SGHTA and CDR2 FQGNSA. The CDR3 totals 16 residues. CDR3 sequence reads: CASSLALGGGAGELFF. In DNA form, the CDR3 reads TGTGCCAGCAGCTTAGCTTTAGGGGGTGGGGCCGGGGAGCTGTTTTTT.

This clone showed up just a few times. The chain joins TRBV6-2 or TRBV6-3 to TRBJ2-1; perhaps TRBD2 as D (5 bases). Germline V gene data show CDR1 as MNHEY and CDR2 as SVGEGT. The CDR3 contains 15 residues. V was cut by 0 bases and J by 0 bases, with 6 bases left in between. CDR3 sequence reads: CASSYSRVSYNEQFF. The CDR3 DNA reads TGTGCCAGCAGTTACTCGAGGGTCTCCTACAATGAGCAGTTCTTC.

This chain links TRBV6-4 with TRBJ2-3, with D perhaps being TRBD1 or TRBD2 (6 bases each). Germline V gene lookup returns CDR1 MRHNA and CDR2 SNTAGT. Deletions cut 6 bases from V and 2 bases from J, with 12 bases between. The length of the CDR3 is 14 residues. CDR3 DNA sequence: TGTGCCAGCAGCGTGGGGGGCCCCACAGATACGCAGTATTTT. Amino acids: CASSVGGPTDTQYF.

The chain couples TRBV18 to TRBJ2-4; D unclear. This CDR3 has 14 amino acids. Germline-derived CDR1 and CDR2 are KGHSH and LQKENI. V was clipped by 0 bases and J by 4 bases, with 7 bases between them. This CDR3 reads CASSPPGGKNIQYF. The CDR3 DNA is TGTGCCAGCTCACCACCCGGCGGTAAAAACATTCAGTACTTC.

The rearrangement links TRBV6-2 or TRBV6-3 to TRBJ2-5; TRBD2 matches 13 bases. The CDR3 contains 17 residues. The V segment lost 4 bases and the J segment 2 bases; nucleotides outside the gene matches: 7. The germline V gene has CDR1 MNHEY and CDR2 SVGEGT. CDR3: CASSSARLAGGQETQYF. Here the CDR3 DNA reads TGTGCCAGCAGTTCCGCCCGACTAGCGGGGGGTCAAGAGACCCAGTACTTC.

This clone was observed a single time. J is TRBJ2-1 and V is TRBV11-3; 7 bases align to TRBD2. V was clipped by 3 bases and J by 4 bases; unmatched bases: 15. The CDR3 runs to 18 residues. Germline V gene lookup returns CDR1 SGHNT and CDR2 YENEEA. The CDR3 region is CASSLIGMRWEGYNEQFF. The CDR3, as DNA: TGTGCCAGCAGCTTGATTGGTATGAGGTGGGAGGGATACAATGAGCAGTTCTTC.

The chain employs TRBV7-2 and TRBJ2-3; TRBD1 matches 7 bases. Germline loops: CDR1 SGHTA, CDR2 FQGNSA. CDR3 length: 15 residues. J gave up 6 bases and V 4 bases, and 10 bases lay outside the gene matches. CDR3 bases: TGTGCCAGCAGCTCACAGGGGCCCGGGTGGGATACGCAGTATTTT. This sequence encodes CASSSQGPGWDTQYF.

Remarks on this clone: One end of the junction does not line up with germline, which may come from a read error. This chain connects TRBV4-2 to TRBJ1-2; tentatively, D is TRBD1 (6 bases). Germline V gene lookup returns CDR1 LGHNA and CDR2 YNFKEQ. CDR3 length: 15 amino acids. The CDR3 nucleotides are TGTGCCAGCAACCAAGGGGGGGGGCGCTCCTATGGCTACACCTTC. As protein: CASNQGGGRSYGYTF.

The genes are TRBV13 and TRBJ1-1; the D gene is possibly TRBD1 (6 bases). CDR3 size: 14 residues. V lost 1 base to trimming and J lost 6 bases, with 12 bases between them. Germline loops: CDR1 PRHDT, CDR2 FYEKMQ (reference sequence). CDR3 DNA sequence: TGTGCCAGCAGCTTAGTGTGGGAGGGGGCTGAAGCTTTCTTT. It codes for CASSLVWEGAEAFF.

J is TRBJ1-2 and V is TRBV7-9; D is possibly TRBD1 (6 bases). This CDR3 is built from 14 residues. Trimming stripped 3 bases from V and 4 bases from J, with 12 bases between. From germline, CDR1 is SEHNR and CDR2 FQNEAQ (reference sequence). CDR3 residues: CASSLADSPYGYTF. As DNA, the CDR3 is TGTGCCAGCAGCTTGGCGGACAGCCCCTATGGCTACACCTTC. Drawing the rest from reference TRBV7-9 and TRBJ1-2, the complete variable domain is DTGVSQNPRHKITKRGQNVTFRCDPISEHNRLYWYRQTLGQGPEFLTYFQNEAQLEKSRLLSDRFSAERPKGSFSTLEIQRTEQGDSAMYLCASSLADSPYGYTFGSGTRLTVV.

The chain uses TRBV27 and TRBJ2-6, with 7 positions matching TRBD1. The germline V gene encodes CDR1 MNHEY and CDR2 SMNVEV (reference sequence). The CDR3 extends over 16 amino acids. The V segment lost 6 bases and the J segment 4 bases; nucleotides outside the gene matches: 9. As DNA, the CDR3 is TGTGCCAGCAGCTATGGCAGGGGGATCGGGGCCAACGTCCTGACTTTC. Translation: CASSYGRGIGANVLTF.

This chain connects TRBV28 to TRBJ2-5, with 7 nucleotides matching TRBD2. Looked up from germline, CDR1 is MDHEN and CDR2 is SYDVKM. After removal of 6 bases from V and 2 bases from J, the junction contained 12 bases not matched to a gene. CDR3 size: 16 residues. The CDR3 loop is CASRLLGGGDQETQYF. CDR3 in DNA: TGTGCCAGCAGACTCCTCGGCGGGGGAGATCAAGAGACCCAGTACTTC.

The chain carries TRBV4-3 and TRBJ2-3; 15 bases line up with TRBD2. Looked up from germline, CDR1 is LGHNA and CDR2 is YSLEER. The CDR3 runs 17 residues. The junction had 3 bases not matched to a gene; V was cut back by 2 bases and J by 3 bases. Here the CDR3 reads CASSQSGTSGGTDTQYF. As DNA, the CDR3 is TGCGCCAGCAGCCAATCCGGGACTAGCGGGGGGACAGATACGCAGTATTTT.